The TCR beta chain described here comes from a study of identical twins. This clonotype has only a few counts. Looked up from germline, CDR1 is MNHEY and CDR2 is SVGEGT. V lost 5 bases, J lost 2 bases, and 10 bases lay in between. The CDR3 runs 14 residues. Healthy Caucasians alone served as donors. TCRdb called the 5' RACE reads again in MiXCR, with one record for every CDR3 protein. The sample lists fewer than 800,000 distinct CDR3 sequences; roughly 7.1% were seen once. The same sample was also used in a study of yellow fever vaccine responses in identical twins.

The rearrangement uses TRBV6-2 or TRBV6-3 and TRBJ1-5; no firm D call. Material: PBMCs. The sequence was obtained from a woman between 18 and 29 years old in good health. The CDR3 DNA reads as TGTGCCAGCAGTCCGGGGTTTGGCAATCAGCCCCAGCATTTT. Its protein is CASSPGFGNQPQHF.